What follows are 20 T cell receptor beta chains derived from one specimen sequenced in a study of blood T cell repertoires in COVID-19. Here immunoSEQ multiplex PCR was the method, and the copy in TCRdb shows in-frame clones only, minus some. Here the sample spans 120,000 to 150,000 clones, over 75% being singletons. Input material: PBMCs or T cells enriched from blood (not recorded which). The source of these receptors is a man aged 50 to 60 in a cohort exposed to, infected with or recovered from COVID-19 (not recorded which).

J is TRBJ2-1 and V is TRBV7-9, with 9 bases that match TRBD1. The V gene's germline CDR1 is SEHNR and CDR2 FQNEAQ (reference sequence). The CDR3 length is 14 residues. V lost 6 bases, J lost 4 bases, and 4 bases stayed unmatched. The CDR3 coding sequence is TGTGCCAGCAGTTCGGGACAGGGATACAATGAGCAGTTCTTC. It is translated as CASSSGQGYNEQFF.

This rearrangement joins TRBV27 to TRBJ2-1; D gene uncertain. This CDR3 contains 14 residues. V was clipped by 2 bases and J by 3 bases, with 8 bases between them. From germline, CDR1 is MNHEY and CDR2 SMNVEV (reference sequence). The CDR3 DNA reads as TGTGCCAGCAGTTTAAGTGTCAGCTACAATGAGCAGTTCTTC. This codes for CASSLSVSYNEQFF.

The chain is built from TRBV7-9 and TRBJ1-1, with D possibly matching TRBD1 (6 bases). Trimming took off 3 bases at V and 1 base at J, with 12 bases between the two ends. Germline CDR1 reads SEHNR; CDR2 reads FQNEAQ (reference sequence). The CDR3 sequence is 15 residues long. The DNA for the CDR3 is TGTGCCAGCAGCTTGGACAGATCGAAGAACACTGAAGCTTTCTTT. This gives the protein CASSLDRSKNTEAFF.

The chain links TRBV6-2 or TRBV6-3 to TRBJ2-3, with a possible D match to TRBD1 (5 bases). Trimming removed 5 bases from V and 5 bases from J, with 5 bases in between. The germline CDR1 and CDR2 sequences are MNHEY and SVGEGT. This CDR3 has 11 amino acids. For the CDR3, the DNA is TGTGCCAGCAGTAGGGGAGATACGCAGTATTTT. Its translation: CASSRGDTQYF.

This clone was seen a few times. CDR3: CASSLAGALPYNEQFF. For the CDR3, the DNA is TGTGCCAGCAGTTTAGCGGGGGCTCTCCCCTACAATGAGCAGTTCTTC. This chain links TRBV6-5 with TRBJ2-1; TRBD2 aligns across 9 bases. Germline CDR1 MNHEY, CDR2 SVGAGI. The V and J ends lost 4 bases and 2 bases, in that order; junction bases with no gene match: 6. The CDR3 contains 16 residues.

This chain joins TRBV9 and TRBJ1-2, with TRBD1 matching 8 bases. V was pared by 0 bases and J by 6 bases, with 7 bases of the junction left unmatched. The CDR3 covers 15 residues. Germline lookup yields CDR1 SGDLS and CDR2 YYNGEE. The CDR3 here is CASSVVVDRVDGYTF. Written as DNA, the CDR3 is TGTGCCAGCAGCGTAGTAGTGGACAGGGTAGATGGCTACACCTTC.

This clone was observed a few times. The J gene is TRBJ2-2, the V gene TRBV4-1; D is possibly TRBD1 (8 bases). Deletions cut 1 base from V and 6 bases from J, with 18 bases between. The CDR3 covers 17 residues. Germline V gene data show CDR1 as MGHRA and CDR2 as YSYEKL. The CDR3 here is CASSQVPHRGGAGELFF. CDR3 coding DNA: TGCGCCAGCAGCCAAGTACCGCACAGGGGGGGAGCCGGGGAGCTGTTTTTT.

This chain links TRBV6-2 or TRBV6-3 with TRBJ1-1; the D gene is possibly TRBD1 (5 bases). CDR3 length equals 13 residues. Germline CDR1 is MNHEY and CDR2 is SVGEGT. Trimming took off 2 bases at V and 7 bases at J, with 11 bases between the two ends. In DNA, the CDR3 is TGTGCCAGCAGTTACCGGGGGACGGGTGAAGCTTTCTTT. This codes for CASSYRGTGEAFF.

The chain couples TRBV12-3 or TRBV12-4 to TRBJ2-7; 10 bases are a match to TRBD1. V dropped 1 base and J dropped 6; count of bases not matched to a gene: 0. The CDR3 is made up of 13 amino acids. CDR3: CASSLGDRGEQYF. The DNA of the CDR3 is TGTGCCAGCAGTTTAGGGGACAGGGGCGAGCAGTACTTC.

The rearrangement uses TRBV5-6 and TRBJ1-2, with D perhaps TRBD1 (6 bases). The germline V and J ends were trimmed by 4 bases and 4 bases, with 11 bases remaining between them. The CDR3 sequence is 13 residues long. Germline values: CDR1 SGHDT, CDR2 YYEEEE. The CDR3 region is CASSPWGPYGYTF. The CDR3, as DNA: TGTGCCAGCAGCCCCTGGGGGCCCTATGGCTACACCTTC.

Only one count was recorded for this clone. The chain couples TRBV5-1 to TRBJ1-3, with 9 bases fitting TRBD1. CDR3 length: 17 amino acids. J was trimmed by 8 bases and V by 0 bases; bases with no gene match: 12. CDR1 and CDR2 (germline): SGHRS, YFSETQ. The CDR3 region is CASSLAGTGRIGDTIYF. In DNA form, the CDR3 reads TGCGCCAGCAGCTTGGCCGGGACAGGGAGGATCGGAGACACCATATATTTT.

V gene TRBV14 combines with J gene TRBJ2-3; D gene unclear. CDR3 length: 15 residues. Trimming removed 0 bases from V and 0 bases from J, with 7 bases in between. Germline CDR1 reads SGHDN; CDR2 reads FVKESK. The CDR3 DNA reads as TGTGCCAGCAGCCAAGACCTCGGTAGCACAGATACGCAGTATTTT. It specifies CASSQDLGSTDTQYF.

CDR3 amino acids: CASLSSTRSNQPQHF. The DNA of the CDR3 is TGTGCCAGTCTGTCCTCCACGAGGAGCAATCAGCCCCAGCATTTT. The chain combines TRBV19 with TRBJ1-5; D gene unclear. V was trimmed by 8 bases and J by 1 base, leaving 15 bases between them. Looked up from germline, CDR1 is LNHDA and CDR2 is SQIVND (reference sequence). The CDR3 runs to 15 residues.

The V gene is TRBV10-3, the J gene TRBJ2-7, with 10 nucleotides matching TRBD2. V lost 0 bases and J lost 6; bases outside the gene matches: 8. The V gene's germline CDR1 is ENHRY and CDR2 SYGVKD. The CDR3 is 16 amino acids. The CDR3 loop is CAISESNSGRVAEQYF. CDR3 nucleotide sequence: TGTGCCATCAGTGAGTCGAACAGCGGGAGGGTGGCCGAGCAGTACTTC.

The chain couples TRBV4-1 to TRBJ2-3, with D perhaps matching TRBD2 (6 bases). V was cut by 4 bases and J by 0 bases, with 14 bases left in between. The germline gives CDR1 MGHRA, CDR2 YSYEKL. This CDR3 has 16 residues. Written as DNA, the CDR3 is TGCGCCAGCAGCCGTCGCGGGATCCCTAGCACAGATACGCAGTATTTT. Translated: CASSRRGIPSTDTQYF.

This sequence joins TRBV10-3 and TRBJ2-3; D possibly corresponds to TRBD1 (5 bases). The CDR3 has 17 residues. Per germline, CDR1 ENHRY and CDR2 SYGVKD. Deletions cut 3 bases from V and 2 bases from J, with 18 bases between. The CDR3 DNA reads as TGTGCCATCAGTGAACCTGATGGCCGCAGGGACACAGATACGCAGTATTTT. This translates into CAISEPDGRRDTDTQYF.

The V gene is TRBV15, the J gene TRBJ2-5, with TRBD2 identical over 16 bases. Germline V CDR1 and CDR2: LNHNV, YYDKDF (reference sequence). The V gene end was trimmed by 5 bases and the J gene end by 5 bases; junction bases not matched to a gene: 8. This CDR3 region has 17 residues. CDR3 region: CATSPGLAGGLPETQYF. The CDR3 DNA is TGTGCCACCAGCCCGGGACTAGCGGGAGGGCTTCCGGAGACCCAGTACTTC.

The chain carries TRBV4-3 and TRBJ2-7; a possible D gene is TRBD2 (5 bases). Germline CDR1 and CDR2: LGHNA and YSLEER. CDR3 length: 15 residues. The ends were cut back, 1 base at V and 7 bases at J, with 17 bases in the middle. CDR3 sequence reads: CASSQGISAGGEQYF. CDR3 bases: TGCGCCAGCAGCCAAGGGATTTCCGCAGGCGGGGAGCAGTACTTC.

This clone was found once. J is TRBJ2-7 and V is TRBV6-5; possible D gene TRBD1, 6 bases. Per the germline V gene, CDR1 is MNHEY and CDR2 is SVGAGI. The V gene lost 6 bases and the J gene lost 0 bases, with 15 bases spanning the gap. The CDR3 has 15 amino acids. CDR3 amino acids: CASRTWDTLSYEQYF. In DNA form, the CDR3 reads TGTGCCAGCAGAACATGGGACACCCTCTCCTACGAGCAGTACTTC.

The chain recombines TRBV9 with TRBJ2-7; TRBD2 matches 13 bases. V was clipped by 0 bases and J by 7 bases; unmatched bases: 4. The CDR3 is made up of 15 amino acids. Germline-derived CDR1 and CDR2 are SGDLS and YYNGEE. The chain's CDR3 is CASSVGTSGSGEQYF. Written as DNA, the CDR3 is TGTGCCAGCAGCGTAGGGACTAGCGGGAGCGGTGAGCAGTACTTC.